The clone carrying this T cell receptor beta chain has at least ten counts. These data belong to a study of HIV-infected patients and healthy controls. Reverse transcription used around 540 ng RNA and constant-region primers for alpha and beta. Using multiplexing indices, alpha and beta chain libraries were generated apart by chain-specific third strand synthesis. From the 5' RACE reads, TCRdb called clonotypes with MiXCR, one entry per CDR3 protein. The top ten clones hold about 4% of a sample with nearly 25,000 distinct CDR3 sequences, approximately 7.7% of them seen once. Germline loops: CDR1 SGHAT, CDR2 FQNNGV. Trimming took 0 bases from V and 7 from J, leaving 10 bases between them. The CDR3 runs to 14 residues. Whole blood was used without fractionation, so all unsorted peripheral T cells were included.

The sample taken for sequencing was blood. This TCR came from an adult in good health. This rearrangement joins TRBV11-2 to TRBJ2-1; no definite D call. The CDR3 loop is CASSLDIVGNEQFF. CDR3 DNA sequence: TGTGCCAGCAGCTTAGATATAGTAGGAAATGAGCAGTTCTTC.